There are many counts of the clone carrying this TCR beta chain. The antigen is undetermined. This sample is part of a study of T-cell reconstitution after alpha-beta-depleted transplantation in children. It was with unique molecular identifiers that the TCRbeta library was prepared. TCRdb used MiXCR to reprocess the PCR reads, holding one entry per CDR3 protein. Among over 150,000 distinct CDR3 sequences listed, approximately 6% were seen once. Study-level results: The authors attributed T-cell counts and diversity one year after transplant mostly to newly produced T cells. For some patients, TCRbeta diversity was high at day 60 because of recipient T cells and thymic progenitors that survived.

V was cut by 4 bases and J by 3 bases, with 11 bases left in between. Germline V gene sequence: CDR1 SGHKS, CDR2 YYEKEE (reference sequence). This CDR3 comprises 14 residues. The clonotype was recovered from a girl less than two years old with combined immunodeficiency, due to receive a stem cell transplant. The chain uses TRBV5-5 and TRBJ1-5, with a weak D call TRBD1 (5 bases). The starting material was PBMCs, obtained before TCRalphabeta/CD19-depleted stem cell transplant. CDR3 sequence (DNA): TGTGCCAGCAGCCGCCGACAGAACAATCAGCCCCAGCATTTT. Its protein product is CASSRRQNNQPQHF.